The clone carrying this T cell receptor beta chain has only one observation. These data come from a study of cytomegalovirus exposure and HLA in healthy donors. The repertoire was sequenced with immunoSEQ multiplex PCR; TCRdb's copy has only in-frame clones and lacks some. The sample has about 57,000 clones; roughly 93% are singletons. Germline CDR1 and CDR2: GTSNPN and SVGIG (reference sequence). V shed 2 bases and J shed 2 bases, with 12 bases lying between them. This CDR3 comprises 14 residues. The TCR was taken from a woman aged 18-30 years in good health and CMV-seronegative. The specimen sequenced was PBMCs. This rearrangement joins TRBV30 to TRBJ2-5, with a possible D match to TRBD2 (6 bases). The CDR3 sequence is CAWSTLGRQETQYF. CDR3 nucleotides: TGTGCCTGGAGTACGTTAGGGAGGCAAGAGACCCAGTACTTC. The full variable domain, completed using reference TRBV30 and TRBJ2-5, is SQTIHQWPATLVQPVGSPLSLECTVEGTSNPNLYWYRQAAGRGLQLLFYSVGIGQISSEVPQNLSASRPQDRQFILSSKKLLLSDSGFYLCAWSTLGRQETQYFGPGTRLLVL.